The entry below gives a single TCR beta chain sequence along with its context. Its target is unknown. Trimming at V came to 7 bases and at J to 1 base, leaving 8 bases not matched to a gene. The CDR3 consists of 16 residues. Germline V lookup: CDR1 SEHNR, CDR2 FQNEAQ (reference sequence). The data were taken from a study of OX40 agonist ivuxolimab in advanced cancers. Notes on the study in general: There was clonal expansion of CD4+ and CD8+ blood T cells by week 6 at 0.1 to 3.0 mg/kg. Normalized T-cell clonal expansion was also low in some nonresponders.

Data came from immunoSEQ multiplex PCR; TCRdb stores just in-frame clones and leaves some out. In the table there are more than 60,000 clones, less than 90% of which are singletons. V usage is TRBV7-9 and J usage is TRBJ2-1; 9 bases map to TRBD1. The sequencing used CD4+ or CD8+ T cells sorted from blood, collected in a trial of the OX40 agonist ivuxolimab. This TCR came from an adult with an advanced solid tumor such as melanoma, head and neck, liver or kidney cancer. CDR3 sequence: CASIPKGQGSYNEQFF. As DNA, the CDR3 is TGTGCCAGCATTCCCAAGGGACAGGGTTCCTACAATGAGCAGTTCTTC.